These 12 T cell receptor beta chains originate from one sample sequenced in a study of blood T cell repertoires in COVID-19. The protocol was immunoSEQ multiplex PCR, while the TCRdb copy is restricted to in-frame clones and leaves out a portion. The sample yields approximately 290,000 clones, around 89% seen once. Sequencing was done on a sample of peripheral blood. The receptors derive from a man aged 30 to 45 with acute or convalescent COVID-19.

J is TRBJ1-5 and V is TRBV27; the D gene is possibly TRBD1 (5 bases). The CDR3 totals 15 residues. V was clipped by 3 bases and J by 6 bases, with 15 bases between them. From germline, CDR1 is MNHEY and CDR2 SMNVEV (reference sequence). CDR3: CASSLEGLWGQPQHF. The CDR3 DNA is TGTGCCAGCAGTTTGGAGGGGCTTTGGGGTCAGCCCCAGCATTTT.

The chain has TRBV18 and TRBJ2-7; D might be TRBD2 (5 bases). Germline V lookup: CDR1 KGHSH, CDR2 LQKENI. V lost 2 bases to trimming and J lost 2 bases, with 10 bases between them. This CDR3 region has 14 residues. CDR3 protein: CASSPERATYEQYF. CDR3 sequence (DNA): TGTGCCAGCTCACCAGAGAGGGCTACCTACGAGCAGTACTTC. Full variable domain (outside the CDR3, taken from reference TRBV18 and TRBJ2-7): NAGVMQNPRHLVRRRGQEARLRCSPMKGHSHVYWYRQLPEEGLKFMVYLQKENIIDESGMPKERFSAEFPKEGPSILRIQQVVRGDSAAYFCASSPERATYEQYFGPGTRLTVT.

The chain employs TRBV7-9 and TRBJ1-1; tentatively, D is TRBD1 (6 bases). The germline V gene has CDR1 SEHNR and CDR2 FQNEAQ (reference sequence). The CDR3 consists of 14 residues. The V end lost 7 bases, the J end lost 2 bases, and 14 bases lay between the germline ends. The chain's CDR3 is CASNQGQPNTEAFF. CDR3 coding DNA: TGTGCCAGCAACCAGGGGCAGCCAAACACTGAAGCTTTCTTT.

The rearrangement uses TRBV5-6 and TRBJ1-1, with TRBD1 as a possible D gene (6 bases). CDR1 is SGHDT and CDR2 is YYEEEE in the germline V gene. The CDR3 covers 15 residues. Trimming took 1 base from V and 1 from J, leaving 11 bases between them. The chain's CDR3 is CASSLTGTPNTEAFF. DNA of the CDR3: TGTGCCAGCAGCTTGACCGGGACACCGAACACTGAAGCTTTCTTT.

V and J are TRBV30 and TRBJ1-1; D is unclear. Germline V gene sequence: CDR1 GTSNPN, CDR2 SVGIG (reference sequence). V was shortened by 1 base and J by 1 base, with 10 bases between the two germline ends. The length of the CDR3 is 14 residues. CDR3 sequence: CAWSALGRNTEAFF. CDR3 coding DNA: TGTGCCTGGAGTGCTTTGGGCAGGAACACTGAAGCTTTCTTT.

The CDR3 loop is CSVAGSSGANVLTF. The CDR3 DNA is TGCAGCGTGGCAGGCTCCTCTGGGGCCAACGTCCTGACTTTC. V gene TRBV29-1 combines with J gene TRBJ2-6; D uncertain. V shed 6 bases and J shed 0 bases, with 9 bases lying between them. CDR1 is SQVTM and CDR2 is ANQGSEA in the germline V gene. The CDR3 sequence is 14 residues long.

The chain recombines TRBV11-3 with TRBJ2-3; 7 nucleotides match TRBD1. Germline lookup yields CDR1 SGHNT and CDR2 YENEEA. The CDR3 covers 15 residues. V trimming: 0 bases; J trimming: 3 bases; junction bases outside the gene matches: 3. Here the CDR3 reads CASSLDRDRTDTQYF. CDR3 in DNA: TGTGCCAGCAGCTTAGACCGGGACAGAACAGATACGCAGTATTTT.

V is TRBV19 and J is TRBJ2-5; D perhaps matches TRBD2 (5 bases). Trimming removed 0 bases from V and 2 bases from J, with 10 bases in between. Germline values: CDR1 LNHDA, CDR2 SQIVND (reference sequence). The CDR3 length is 15 residues. CDR3 sequence reads: CASSIDNPGQETQYF. DNA of the CDR3: TGTGCCAGTAGTATAGATAATCCGGGGCAAGAGACCCAGTACTTC.

The CDR3 bases are TGCGCCAGCAGCCCTAGGACAGCTAGCACAGATACGCAGTATTTT. This codes for CASSPRTASTDTQYF. The chain combines TRBV5-1 with TRBJ2-3, with D possibly being TRBD1 (6 bases). The ends were cut back, 4 bases at V and 0 bases at J, with 12 bases in the middle. The germline CDR1 and CDR2 sequences are SGHRS and YFSETQ. The CDR3 runs 15 residues. Using reference TRBV5-1 and TRBJ2-3 for the parts outside the CDR3, the full variable domain is KAGVTQTPRYLIKTRGQQVTLSCSPISGHRSVSWYQQTPGQGLQFLFEYFSETQRNKGNFPGRFSGRQFSNSRSEMNVSTLELGDSALYLCASSPRTASTDTQYFGPGTRLTVL.

The chain uses TRBV18 and TRBJ1-2; no firm D call. Germline V lookup: CDR1 KGHSH, CDR2 LQKENI. This CDR3 comprises 14 residues. V lost 3 bases, J lost 6 bases, and 14 bases lay in between. The CDR3 nucleotides are TGTGCCAGCTCACCGGCTTCGGGTCGAAATGGCTACACCTTC. This codes for CASSPASGRNGYTF.

The CDR3 DNA reads TGTGCCAGCAGCTTAGAGGGTCGGGATGGCTACGAGCAGTACTTC. Its translation is CASSLEGRDGYEQYF. The chain combines TRBV7-9 with TRBJ2-7; maybe TRBD2 (5 bases). V was pared by 1 base and J by 3 bases, with 13 bases between. The CDR3 is 15 amino acids. The V gene's germline CDR1 is SEHNR and CDR2 FQNEAQ (reference sequence).

The rearrangement joins TRBV5-1 to TRBJ2-1, with 9 bases identical to TRBD2. With V trimmed by 5 bases and J by 10 bases, 16 bases remained unmatched. From germline, CDR1 is SGHRS and CDR2 YFSETQ. The CDR3 has 16 amino acids. CDR3 protein: CASRAPVAGGPVEQFF. CDR3 bases: TGCGCCAGCAGGGCTCCGGTCGCGGGAGGGCCTGTAGAGCAGTTCTTC.